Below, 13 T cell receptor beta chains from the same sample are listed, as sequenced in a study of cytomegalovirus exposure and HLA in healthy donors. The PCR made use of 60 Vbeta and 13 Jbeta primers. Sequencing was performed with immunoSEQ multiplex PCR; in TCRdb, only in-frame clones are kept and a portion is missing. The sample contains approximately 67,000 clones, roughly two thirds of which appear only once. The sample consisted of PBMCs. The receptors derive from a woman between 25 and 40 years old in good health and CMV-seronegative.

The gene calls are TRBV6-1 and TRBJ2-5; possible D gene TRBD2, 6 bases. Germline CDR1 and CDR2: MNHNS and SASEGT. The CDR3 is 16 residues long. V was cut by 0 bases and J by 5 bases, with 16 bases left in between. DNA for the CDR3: TGTGCCAGCAGTGAAGCACAGTATGGGGGGAAGGAGACCCAGTACTTC. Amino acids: CASSEAQYGGKETQYF.

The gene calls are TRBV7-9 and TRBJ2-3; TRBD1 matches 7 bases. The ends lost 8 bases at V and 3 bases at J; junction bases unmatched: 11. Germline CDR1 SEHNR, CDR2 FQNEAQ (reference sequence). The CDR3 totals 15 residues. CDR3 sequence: CASHPRGLGTDTQYF. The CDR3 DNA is TGTGCCAGCCATCCAAGGGGGCTGGGGACAGATACGCAGTATTTT.

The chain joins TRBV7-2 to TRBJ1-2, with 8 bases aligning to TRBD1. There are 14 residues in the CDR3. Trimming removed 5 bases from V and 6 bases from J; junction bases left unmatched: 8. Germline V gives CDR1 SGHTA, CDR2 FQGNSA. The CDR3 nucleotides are TGTGCCAGCAGCCAAGCCGGACAGGGTGATGGCTACACCTTC. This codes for CASSQAGQGDGYTF.

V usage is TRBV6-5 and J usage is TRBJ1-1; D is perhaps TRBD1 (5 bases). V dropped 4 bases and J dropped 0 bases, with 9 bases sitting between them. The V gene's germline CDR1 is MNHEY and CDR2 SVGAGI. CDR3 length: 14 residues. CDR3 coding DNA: TGTGCCAGCAGTTTGACAGTTATGAACACTGAAGCTTTCTTT. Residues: CASSLTVMNTEAFF.

CDR3 coding DNA: TGTGCCTGGAGCGGGACTTCCCTCGAGCAGTACTTC. This codes for CAWSGTSLEQYF. The chain is built from TRBV30 and TRBJ2-7; maybe TRBD2 (6 bases). The length of the CDR3 is 12 residues. The ends were cut back, 3 bases at V and 6 bases at J, with 12 bases in the middle. CDR1 is GTSNPN and CDR2 is SVGIG in the germline V gene (reference sequence).

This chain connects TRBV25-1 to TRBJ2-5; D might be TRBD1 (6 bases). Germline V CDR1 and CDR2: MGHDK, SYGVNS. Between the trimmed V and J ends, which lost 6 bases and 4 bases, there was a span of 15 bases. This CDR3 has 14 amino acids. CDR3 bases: TGTGCCAGCAGCGCCTGGAAGGGGGTAGAGACCCAGTACTTC. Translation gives CASSAWKGVETQYF. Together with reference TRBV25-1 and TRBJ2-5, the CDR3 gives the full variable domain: EADIYQTPRYLVIGTGKKITLECSQTMGHDKMYWYQQDPGMELHLIHYSYGVNSTEKGDLSSESTVSRIRTEHFPLTLESARPSHTSQYLCASSAWKGVETQYFGPGTRLLVL.

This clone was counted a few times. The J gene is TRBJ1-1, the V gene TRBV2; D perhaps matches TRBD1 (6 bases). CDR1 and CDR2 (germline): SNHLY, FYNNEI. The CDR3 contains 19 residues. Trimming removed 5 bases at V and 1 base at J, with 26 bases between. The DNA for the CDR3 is TGTGCCAGCAGTCGCCAACCGACAGGATCTGTTGGGGCGAACACTGAAGCTTTCTTT. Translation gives CASSRQPTGSVGANTEAFF.

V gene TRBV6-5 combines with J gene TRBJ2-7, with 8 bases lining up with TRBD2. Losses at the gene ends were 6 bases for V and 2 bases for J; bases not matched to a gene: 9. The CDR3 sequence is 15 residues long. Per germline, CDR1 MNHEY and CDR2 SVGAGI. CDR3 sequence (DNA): TGTGCCAGCAGAGACGGGGGGGCAGAGGCCTACGAGCAGTACTTC. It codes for CASRDGGAEAYEQYF.

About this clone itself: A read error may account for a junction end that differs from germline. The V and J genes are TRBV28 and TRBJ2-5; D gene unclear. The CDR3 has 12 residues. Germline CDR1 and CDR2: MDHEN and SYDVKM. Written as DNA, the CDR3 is TGTGCCAGCCGGCAGTCGCAAGAGGCCCAGTACTTC. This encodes CASRQSQEAQYF. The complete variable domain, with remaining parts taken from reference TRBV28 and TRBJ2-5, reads DVKVTQSSRYLVKRTGEKVFLECVQDMDHENMFWYRQDPGLGLRLIYFSYDVKMKEKGDIPEGYSVSREKKERFSLILESASTNQTSMYLCASRQSQEAQYFGPGTRLLVL.

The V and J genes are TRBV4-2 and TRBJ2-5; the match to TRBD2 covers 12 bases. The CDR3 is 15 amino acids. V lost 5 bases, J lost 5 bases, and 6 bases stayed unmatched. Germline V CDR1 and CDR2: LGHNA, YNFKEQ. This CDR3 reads CASSLGLAGGETQYF. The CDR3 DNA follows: TGTGCCAGCAGCTTGGGGCTAGCGGGGGGGGAGACCCAGTACTTC.

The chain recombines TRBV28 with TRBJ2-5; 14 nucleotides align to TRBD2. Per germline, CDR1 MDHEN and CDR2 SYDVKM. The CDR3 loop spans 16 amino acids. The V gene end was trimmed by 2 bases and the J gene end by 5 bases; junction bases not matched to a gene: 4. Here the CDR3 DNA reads TGTGCCAGCAGTTTACACAGGACTAGCGGGAGGGAGACCCAGTACTTC. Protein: CASSLHRTSGRETQYF. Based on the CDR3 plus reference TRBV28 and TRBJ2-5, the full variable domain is DVKVTQSSRYLVKRTGEKVFLECVQDMDHENMFWYRQDPGLGLRLIYFSYDVKMKEKGDIPEGYSVSREKKERFSLILESASTNQTSMYLCASSLHRTSGRETQYFGPGTRLLVL.

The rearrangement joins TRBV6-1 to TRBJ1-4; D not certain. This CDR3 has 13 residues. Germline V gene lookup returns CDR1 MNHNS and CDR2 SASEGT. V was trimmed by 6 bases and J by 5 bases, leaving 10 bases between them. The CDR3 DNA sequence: TGTGCCAGCAGGGCGGCCGAGAATGAAAAACTGTTTTTT. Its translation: CASRAAENEKLFF.

CDR3 region: CASSQDLASGGPYNEQFF. The CDR3 DNA follows: TGCGCCAGCAGCCAAGATTTGGCTAGCGGGGGACCCTACAATGAGCAGTTCTTC. The gene calls are TRBV4-1 and TRBJ2-1; 10 bases fit TRBD2. V shed 0 bases and J 2 bases; nucleotides not matched to a gene: 7. This CDR3 is built from 18 residues. Germline CDR1 MGHRA, CDR2 YSYEKL.